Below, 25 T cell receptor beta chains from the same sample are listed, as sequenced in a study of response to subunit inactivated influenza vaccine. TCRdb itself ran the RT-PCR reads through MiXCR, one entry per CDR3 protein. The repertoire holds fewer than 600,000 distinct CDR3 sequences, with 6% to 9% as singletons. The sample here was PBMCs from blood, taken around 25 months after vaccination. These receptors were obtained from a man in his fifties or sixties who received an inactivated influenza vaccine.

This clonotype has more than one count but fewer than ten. This CDR3 reads CASSVTLTSGRNEQFF. The CDR3 nucleotides are TGTGCCAGCAGCGTAACGCTTACTAGCGGGAGGAATGAGCAGTTCTTC. The gene calls are TRBV9 and TRBJ2-1; 12 bases match TRBD2. Germline-derived CDR1 and CDR2 are SGDLS and YYNGEE. The CDR3 spans 16 residues. The junction had 6 bases not matched to a gene; V was cut back by 1 base and J by 7 bases.

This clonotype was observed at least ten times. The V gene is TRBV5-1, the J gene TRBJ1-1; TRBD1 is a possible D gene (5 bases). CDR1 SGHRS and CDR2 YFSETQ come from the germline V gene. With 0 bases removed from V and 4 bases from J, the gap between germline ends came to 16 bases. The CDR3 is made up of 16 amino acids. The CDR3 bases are TGCGCCAGCAGCTTGGGTTCTTCTGGGGCGGCCACTGAAGCTTTCTTT. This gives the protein CASSLGSSGAATEAFF. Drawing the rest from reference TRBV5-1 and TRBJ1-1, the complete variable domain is KAGVTQTPRYLIKTRGQQVTLSCSPISGHRSVSWYQQTPGQGLQFLFEYFSETQRNKGNFPGRFSGRQFSNSRSEMNVSTLELGDSALYLCASSLGSSGAATEAFFGQGTRLTVV.

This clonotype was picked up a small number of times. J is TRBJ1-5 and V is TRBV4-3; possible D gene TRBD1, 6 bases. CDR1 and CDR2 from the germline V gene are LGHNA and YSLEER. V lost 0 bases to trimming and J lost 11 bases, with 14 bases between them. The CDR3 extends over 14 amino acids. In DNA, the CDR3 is TGCGCCAGCAGCCAAGATCCCAGGAGGGGGGCCCAGCATTTT. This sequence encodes CASSQDPRRGAQHF.

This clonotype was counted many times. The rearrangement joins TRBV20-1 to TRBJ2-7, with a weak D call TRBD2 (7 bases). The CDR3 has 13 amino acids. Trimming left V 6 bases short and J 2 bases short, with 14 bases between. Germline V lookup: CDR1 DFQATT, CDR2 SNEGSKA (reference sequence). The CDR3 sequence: CSAVGGPPYEQYF. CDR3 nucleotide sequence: TGCAGTGCAGTGGGGGGGCCACCCTACGAGCAGTACTTC.

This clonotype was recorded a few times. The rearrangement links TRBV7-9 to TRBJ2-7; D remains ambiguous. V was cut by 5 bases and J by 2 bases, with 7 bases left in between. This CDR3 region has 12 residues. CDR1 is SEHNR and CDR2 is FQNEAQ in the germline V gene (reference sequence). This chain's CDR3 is CASSPTAYEQYF. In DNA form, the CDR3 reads TGTGCCAGCAGCCCGACCGCCTACGAGCAGTACTTC.

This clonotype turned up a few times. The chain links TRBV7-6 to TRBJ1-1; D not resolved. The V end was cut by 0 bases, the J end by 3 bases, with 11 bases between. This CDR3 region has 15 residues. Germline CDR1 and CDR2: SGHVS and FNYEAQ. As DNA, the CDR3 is TGTGCCAGCAGCTTAGCTGGTTCGGGTTACACTGAAGCTTTCTTT. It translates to CASSLAGSGYTEAFF.

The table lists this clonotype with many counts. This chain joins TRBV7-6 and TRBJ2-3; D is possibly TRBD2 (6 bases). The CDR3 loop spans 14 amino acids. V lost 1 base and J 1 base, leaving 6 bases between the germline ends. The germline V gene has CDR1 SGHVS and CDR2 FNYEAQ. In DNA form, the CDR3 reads TGTGCCAGCAGCTTAGGGAGGGGCACAGATACGCAGTATTTT. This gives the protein CASSLGRGTDTQYF.

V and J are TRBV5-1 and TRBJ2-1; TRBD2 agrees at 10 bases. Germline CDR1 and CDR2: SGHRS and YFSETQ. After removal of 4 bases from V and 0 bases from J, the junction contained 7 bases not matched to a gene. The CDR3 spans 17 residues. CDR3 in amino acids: CASSATSGSSSYNEQFF. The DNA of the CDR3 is TGCGCCAGCAGCGCGACTAGCGGGTCGAGCTCCTACAATGAGCAGTTCTTC.

CDR3 protein: CSARRAGTEYSGANVLTF. CDR3 sequence (DNA): TGCAGTGCTCGCCGCGCGGGGACAGAATACTCTGGGGCCAACGTCCTGACTTTC. This chain uses TRBV20-1 with TRBJ2-6, with D perhaps matching TRBD1 (7 bases). Germline CDR1 is DFQATT and CDR2 is SNEGSKA (reference sequence). The CDR3 is 18 amino acids. V shed 5 bases and J shed 0 bases, with 20 bases lying between them.

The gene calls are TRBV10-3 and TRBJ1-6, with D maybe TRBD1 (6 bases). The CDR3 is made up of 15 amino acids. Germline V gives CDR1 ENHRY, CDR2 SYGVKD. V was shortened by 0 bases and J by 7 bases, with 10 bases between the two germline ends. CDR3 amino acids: CAISESQGSNSPLHF. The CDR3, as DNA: TGTGCCATCAGTGAGTCCCAGGGGAGCAATTCACCCCTCCACTTT.

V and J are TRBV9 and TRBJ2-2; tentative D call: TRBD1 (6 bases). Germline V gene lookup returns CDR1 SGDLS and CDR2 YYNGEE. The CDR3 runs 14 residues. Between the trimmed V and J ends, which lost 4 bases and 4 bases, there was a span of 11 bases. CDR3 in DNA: TGTGCCAGCAGCCTCCGGGACACCACCGGGGAGCTGTTTTTT. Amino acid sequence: CASSLRDTTGELFF.

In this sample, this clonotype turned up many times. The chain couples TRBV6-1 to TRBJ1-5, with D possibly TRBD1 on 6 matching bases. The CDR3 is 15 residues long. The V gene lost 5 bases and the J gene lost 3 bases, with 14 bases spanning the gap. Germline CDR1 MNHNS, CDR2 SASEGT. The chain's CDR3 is CASSPEQGPNQPQHF. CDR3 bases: TGTGCCAGCAGTCCGGAACAGGGACCCAATCAGCCCCAGCATTTT.

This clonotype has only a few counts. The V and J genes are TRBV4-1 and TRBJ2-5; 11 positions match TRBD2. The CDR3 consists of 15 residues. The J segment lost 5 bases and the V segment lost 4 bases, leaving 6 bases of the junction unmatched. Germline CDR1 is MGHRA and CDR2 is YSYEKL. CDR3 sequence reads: CASSPLGLAAETQYF. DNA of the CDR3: TGCGCCAGCAGCCCCCTGGGACTAGCGGCGGAGACCCAGTACTTC.

CDR3 nucleotides: TGTGCCAGCAGGAGGGACAGGGGGCAACAAGAGACCCAGTACTTC. Its protein is CASRRDRGQQETQYF. This rearrangement joins TRBV2 to TRBJ2-5; 12 bases fit TRBD1. With V trimmed by 6 bases and J by 2 bases, 4 bases remained unmatched. This CDR3 spans 15 amino acids. The V gene's germline CDR1 is SNHLY and CDR2 FYNNEI.

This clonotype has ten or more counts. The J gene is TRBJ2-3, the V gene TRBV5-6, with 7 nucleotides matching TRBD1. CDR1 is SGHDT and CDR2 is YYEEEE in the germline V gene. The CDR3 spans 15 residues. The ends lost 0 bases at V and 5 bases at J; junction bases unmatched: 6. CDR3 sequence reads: CASSLDRGIGDTQYF. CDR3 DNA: TGTGCCAGCAGCTTGGACAGGGGAATAGGAGATACGCAGTATTTT.

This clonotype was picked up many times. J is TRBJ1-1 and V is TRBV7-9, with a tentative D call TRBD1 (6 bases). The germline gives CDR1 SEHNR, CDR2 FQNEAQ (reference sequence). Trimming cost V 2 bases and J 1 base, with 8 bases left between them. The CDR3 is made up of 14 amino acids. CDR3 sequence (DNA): TGTGCCAGCAGCTTACAGGGGAAGAACACTGAAGCTTTCTTT. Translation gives CASSLQGKNTEAFF.

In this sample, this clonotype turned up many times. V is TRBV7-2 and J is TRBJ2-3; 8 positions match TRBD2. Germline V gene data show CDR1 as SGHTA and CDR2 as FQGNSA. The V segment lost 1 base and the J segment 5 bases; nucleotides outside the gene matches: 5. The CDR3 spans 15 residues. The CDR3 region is CASSLGLAGIDTQYF. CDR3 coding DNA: TGTGCCAGCAGCTTAGGGCTAGCGGGTATAGATACGCAGTATTTT.

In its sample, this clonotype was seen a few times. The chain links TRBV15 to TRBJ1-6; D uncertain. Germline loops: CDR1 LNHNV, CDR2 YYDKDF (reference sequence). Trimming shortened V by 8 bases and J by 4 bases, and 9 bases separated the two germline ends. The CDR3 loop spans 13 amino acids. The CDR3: CATQTEYNSPLHF. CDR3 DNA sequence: TGTGCCACCCAGACGGAGTATAATTCACCCCTCCACTTT. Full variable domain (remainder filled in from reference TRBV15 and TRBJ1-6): DAMVIQNPRYQVTQFGKPVTLSCSQTLNHNVMYWYQQKSSQAPKLLFHYYDKDFNNEADTPDNFQSRRPNTSFCFLDIRSPGLGDTAMYLCATQTEYNSPLHFGNGTRLTVT.

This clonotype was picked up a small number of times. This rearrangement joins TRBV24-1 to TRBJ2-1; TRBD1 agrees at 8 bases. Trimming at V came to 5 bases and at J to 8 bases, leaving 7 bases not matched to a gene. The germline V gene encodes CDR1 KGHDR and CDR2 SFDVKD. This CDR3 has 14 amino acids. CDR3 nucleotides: TGTGCCACCAGTGGGACAGGGTATGTGTATGAGCAGTTCTTC. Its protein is CATSGTGYVYEQFF.

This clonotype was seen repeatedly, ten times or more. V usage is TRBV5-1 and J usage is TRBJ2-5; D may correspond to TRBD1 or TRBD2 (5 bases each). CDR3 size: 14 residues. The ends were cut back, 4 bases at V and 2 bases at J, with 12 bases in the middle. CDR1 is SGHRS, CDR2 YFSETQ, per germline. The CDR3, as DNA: TGCGCCAGCAGCCTTGGGACGGAGCAAGAGACCCAGTACTTC. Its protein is CASSLGTEQETQYF.

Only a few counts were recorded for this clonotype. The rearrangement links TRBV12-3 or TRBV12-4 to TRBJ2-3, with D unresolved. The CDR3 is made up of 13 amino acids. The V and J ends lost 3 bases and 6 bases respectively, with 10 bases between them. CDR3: CASSFTGRDTQYF. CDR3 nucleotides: TGTGCCAGCAGTTTCACGGGCCGGGATACGCAGTATTTT.

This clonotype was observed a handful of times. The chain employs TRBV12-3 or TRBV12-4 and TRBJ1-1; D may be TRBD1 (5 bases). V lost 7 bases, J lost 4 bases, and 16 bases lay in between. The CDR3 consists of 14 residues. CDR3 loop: CASTREYGTTEAFF. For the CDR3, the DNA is TGTGCCAGCACCCGGGAGTATGGGACCACTGAAGCTTTCTTT.

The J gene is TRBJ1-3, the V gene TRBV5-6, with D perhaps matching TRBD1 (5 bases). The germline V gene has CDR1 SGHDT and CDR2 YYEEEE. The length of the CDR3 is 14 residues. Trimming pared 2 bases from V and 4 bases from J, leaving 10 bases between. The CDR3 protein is CASSFGTSGNTIYF. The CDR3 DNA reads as TGTGCCAGCAGCTTTGGGACCTCGGGAAACACCATATATTTT.

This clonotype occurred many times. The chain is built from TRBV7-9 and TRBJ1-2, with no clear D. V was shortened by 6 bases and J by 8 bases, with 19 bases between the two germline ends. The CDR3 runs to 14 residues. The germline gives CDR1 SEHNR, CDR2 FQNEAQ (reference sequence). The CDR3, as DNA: TGTGCCAGCAGTCTCGGACCGACCCAAGGGGGCTACACCTTC. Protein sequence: CASSLGPTQGGYTF.

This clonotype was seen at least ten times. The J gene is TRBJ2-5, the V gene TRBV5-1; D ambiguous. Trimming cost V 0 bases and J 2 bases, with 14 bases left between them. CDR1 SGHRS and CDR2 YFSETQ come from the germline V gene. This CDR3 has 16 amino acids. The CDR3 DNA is TGCGCCAGCAGCTTGGGTACCTCGACAAGTCAAGAGACCCAGTACTTC. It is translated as CASSLGTSTSQETQYF.